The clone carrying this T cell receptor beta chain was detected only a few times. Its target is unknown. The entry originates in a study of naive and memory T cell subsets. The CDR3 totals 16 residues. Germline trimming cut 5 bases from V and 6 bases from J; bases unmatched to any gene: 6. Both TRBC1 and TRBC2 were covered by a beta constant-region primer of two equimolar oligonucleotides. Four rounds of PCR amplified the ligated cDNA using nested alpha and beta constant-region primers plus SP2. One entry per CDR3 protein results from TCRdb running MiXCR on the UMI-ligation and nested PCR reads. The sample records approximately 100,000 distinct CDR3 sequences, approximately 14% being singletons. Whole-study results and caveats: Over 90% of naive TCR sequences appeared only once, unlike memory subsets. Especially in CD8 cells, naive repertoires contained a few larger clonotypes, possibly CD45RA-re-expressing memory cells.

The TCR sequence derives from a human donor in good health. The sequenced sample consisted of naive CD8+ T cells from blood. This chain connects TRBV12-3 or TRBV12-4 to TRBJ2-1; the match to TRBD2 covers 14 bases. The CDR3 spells CASSPPGLAGANEQFF. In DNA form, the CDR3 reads TGTGCCAGCAGTCCCCCGGGACTAGCGGGAGCCAATGAGCAGTTCTTC.